The 2 T cell receptor beta chains given below trace back to one sample, sequenced in a study of cytomegalovirus exposure and HLA in healthy donors. In the PCR, 60 Vbeta and 13 Jbeta primers were used. The assay was immunoSEQ multiplex PCR, and TCRdb's table has in-frame clones only and misses some. The sample consists of 55,000 to 80,000 clones, 65% to 80% of them appearing once. The sample taken for sequencing was PBMCs. The receptors were gathered from a woman in her 30s in good health and CMV-seronegative.

The genes are TRBV18 and TRBJ1-2, with D hard to call. V was clipped by 0 bases and J by 4 bases, with 12 bases between them. In germline, CDR1 is KGHSH, CDR2 LQKENI. The CDR3 covers 15 residues. Here the CDR3 DNA reads TGTGCCAGCTCACCACCGGGCCCTTCAACCTATGGCTACACCTTC. Protein sequence: CASSPPGPSTYGYTF.

The J gene is TRBJ1-2, the V gene TRBV7-8; 7 bases agree with TRBD1. The CDR3 extends over 15 amino acids. After removal of 1 base from V and 3 bases from J, the junction contained 5 bases not matched to a gene. Per the germline V gene, CDR1 is SGHVS and CDR2 is FQNEAQ. The CDR3 coding sequence is TGTGCCAGCAGCTTAGTGGGGCAGGGGGACTATGGCTACACCTTC. Protein: CASSLVGQGDYGYTF.